The next 23 T cell receptor beta chains were all read from a single sample in a study of cytomegalovirus exposure and HLA in healthy donors. Primers for the PCR totalled 60 Vbeta and 13 Jbeta. Sequencing used immunoSEQ multiplex PCR; TCRdb keeps in-frame clones, though not all of them. The data show tens of thousands of clones, 65% to 85% seen once. The specimen was PBMCs. The receptors come from a woman aged 25 to 45 in good health and CMV-seropositive.

The chain recombines TRBV10-1 with TRBJ1-1; tentative D call: TRBD1 (6 bases). Germline loops: CDR1 WNHNN, CDR2 SYGVQD (reference sequence). The CDR3 length is 15 residues. Between the trimmed V and J ends, which lost 6 bases and 0 bases, there was a span of 14 bases. The chain's CDR3 is CASSQQRTVNTEAFF. The CDR3 DNA reads as TGCGCCAGCAGCCAACAACGGACAGTGAACACTGAAGCTTTCTTT.

This chain links TRBV7-3 with TRBJ2-6; possibly TRBD1 for D (5 bases). The germline gives CDR1 SGHTA, CDR2 FQGTGA. Trimming shortened V by 1 base and J by 1 base, and 5 bases separated the two germline ends. The CDR3 sequence is 15 residues long. Here the CDR3 DNA reads TGTGCCAGCAGCTTAAGACAGTCTGGGGCCAACGTCCTGACTTTC. Encoded protein: CASSLRQSGANVLTF.

V and J are TRBV9 and TRBJ1-2; the match to TRBD1 covers 7 bases. J lost 4 bases, V lost 0 bases, and 9 bases had no gene match. CDR3 length: 16 amino acids. Germline values: CDR1 SGDLS, CDR2 YYNGEE. The CDR3 DNA is TGTGCCAGCAGCGTAGCTCGGACAGGCGGGTTCTATGGCTACACCTTC. Its protein is CASSVARTGGFYGYTF. The full variable domain, in which reference TRBV9 and TRBJ1-2 provide the parts outside the CDR3, is DSGVTQTPKHLITATGQRVTLRCSPRSGDLSVYWYQQSLDQGLQFLIQYYNGEERAKGNILERFSAQQFPDLHSELNLSSLELGDSALYFCASSVARTGGFYGYTFGSGTRLTVV.

The CDR3 spells CASRTGGANEKLFF. Written as DNA, the CDR3 is TGTGCCAGCAGGACAGGGGGGGCTAATGAAAAACTGTTTTTT. V is TRBV6-1 and J is TRBJ1-4; 9 positions match TRBD1. V shed 6 bases and J 3 bases; nucleotides not matched to a gene: 2. CDR1 is MNHNS, CDR2 SASEGT, per germline. The CDR3 runs to 14 residues.

This clone was recorded a few times. V gene TRBV7-2 combines with J gene TRBJ2-7; 9 bases align to TRBD2. Germline V CDR1 and CDR2: SGHTA, FQGNSA. V was clipped by 0 bases and J by 2 bases; unmatched bases: 8. This CDR3 region has 17 residues. In nucleotides, the CDR3 is TGTGCCAGCAGCTTAGCCGCCTTAGCGGGAGCTACCTACGAGCAGTACTTC. Translated: CASSLAALAGATYEQYF.

The V gene is TRBV6-6, the J gene TRBJ1-2; D might be TRBD1 (5 bases). Per germline, CDR1 MNHNY and CDR2 SVGAGI (reference sequence). This CDR3 has 15 amino acids. V shed 6 bases and J shed 6 bases, with 20 bases lying between them. CDR3 DNA sequence: TGTGCCAGCAGCCCACACAGCGACAGAGGAGATGGCTACACCTTC. This sequence encodes CASSPHSDRGDGYTF.

The chain employs TRBV7-2 and TRBJ1-1; perhaps TRBD1 as D (5 bases). The V gene lost 4 bases and the J gene lost 5 bases, with 14 bases spanning the gap. The length of the CDR3 is 14 residues. Per germline, CDR1 SGHTA and CDR2 FQGNSA. The CDR3 DNA sequence: TGTGCCAGCAGCTGGGGCAGCTATGGGACTGAAGCTTTCTTT. Encoded protein: CASSWGSYGTEAFF. The complete variable domain, with remaining parts taken from reference TRBV7-2 and TRBJ1-1, reads GAGVSQSPSNKVTEKGKDVELRCDPISGHTALYWYRQSLGQGLEFLIYFQGNSAPDKSGLPSDRFSAERTGGSVSTLTIQRTQQEDSAVYLCASSWGSYGTEAFFGQGTRLTVV.

The chain joins TRBV10-3 to TRBJ2-3; 10 positions agree with TRBD2. V lost 4 bases to trimming and J lost 2 bases; unmatched junction nucleotides: 9. Germline CDR1 and CDR2: ENHRY and SYGVKD. This CDR3 has 17 amino acids. The CDR3 loop reads CAISGTSGALNTDTQYF. As DNA, the CDR3 is TGTGCCATCAGTGGTACTAGCGGGGCCCTCAACACAGATACGCAGTATTTT.

The V and J genes are TRBV29-1 and TRBJ2-5; 8 bases fit TRBD2. The CDR3 extends over 14 amino acids. Trimming cost V 4 bases and J 2 bases; bases outside gene matches: 6. CDR1 and CDR2 from the germline V gene are SQVTM and ANQGSEA. The CDR3 loop is CSVGLPGGQETQYF. The CDR3 DNA reads as TGCAGCGTTGGACTACCGGGGGGGCAAGAGACCCAGTACTTC.

The gene calls are TRBV19 and TRBJ2-2, with 8 bases matching TRBD1. V lost 5 bases to trimming and J lost 0 bases; unmatched junction nucleotides: 11. CDR1 is LNHDA, CDR2 SQIVND, per germline (reference sequence). CDR3 size: 18 residues. The chain's CDR3 is CASSSYPGTGSNTGELFF. For the CDR3, the DNA is TGTGCCAGTAGTTCCTATCCCGGGACAGGATCGAACACCGGGGAGCTGTTTTTT.

There are a few counts of this clone. The chain combines TRBV30 with TRBJ2-1; TRBD1 agrees at 7 bases. Germline CDR1 and CDR2: GTSNPN and SVGIG (reference sequence). Unmatched junction bases numbered 12, after V lost 3 bases and J lost 7 bases. The CDR3 has 15 residues. CDR3 bases: TGTGCCTGGAGATCACTTGGTAGGGGGCAAAATGAGCAGTTCTTC. Translation gives CAWRSLGRGQNEQFF.

The J gene is TRBJ2-7, the V gene TRBV14; D is unresolved. In germline, CDR1 is SGHDN, CDR2 FVKESK. V was clipped by 1 base and J by 12 bases, with 10 bases between them. This CDR3 has 11 residues. As DNA, the CDR3 is TGTGCCAGCAGCCAAGGGAGTCCCGTGTACTTC. Protein sequence: CASSQGSPVYF.

The count of this clone is one. The V and J genes are TRBV6-5 and TRBJ1-5; the D gene is possibly TRBD1 (5 bases). Germline-derived CDR1 and CDR2 are MNHEY and SVGAGI. Between the trimmed V and J ends, which lost 6 bases and 6 bases, there was a span of 15 bases. This CDR3 is 14 amino acids long. The CDR3 DNA follows: TGTGCCAGCAGCCCAGACAGTGCTCGTCAGCCCCAGCATTTT. Residues: CASSPDSARQPQHF.

The chain combines TRBV19 with TRBJ2-7; 9 nucleotides align to TRBD1. This CDR3 has 17 residues. V was clipped by 9 bases and J by 3 bases; unmatched bases: 18. The V gene's germline CDR1 is LNHDA and CDR2 SQIVND (reference sequence). CDR3 bases: TGTGCCAGGAGTCTCCGGGCCGGGACAGGGAGAGGCTACGAGCAGTACTTC. It translates to CARSLRAGTGRGYEQYF.

This clone was recorded once. The rearrangement uses TRBV5-6 and TRBJ2-7; TRBD2 agrees at 9 bases. Germline V lookup: CDR1 SGHDT, CDR2 YYEEEE. CDR3 size: 16 residues. V was pared by 0 bases and J by 0 bases, with 4 bases of the junction left unmatched. The DNA of the CDR3 is TGTGCCAGCAGCTTGGCAGCGGGAGGCAGCTCCTACGAGCAGTACTTC. Encoded protein: CASSLAAGGSSYEQYF.

CDR3 residues: CASSEAGTGYQPQHF. In DNA, the CDR3 is TGCGCCAGCAGTGAGGCCGGGACAGGTTATCAGCCCCAGCATTTT. The rearrangement uses TRBV10-1 and TRBJ1-5; 8 bases line up with TRBD1. The CDR3 is made up of 15 amino acids. Germline V gene lookup returns CDR1 WNHNN and CDR2 SYGVQD (reference sequence). The V and J ends lost 2 bases and 5 bases, in that order; junction bases with no gene match: 5.

CDR3 nucleotides: TGTGCCAGCAGCTACCAGCGGGGGACCCACTACGAGCAGTACTTC. This encodes CASSYQRGTHYEQYF. The chain has TRBV7-2 and TRBJ2-7; 8 positions match TRBD2. The CDR3 consists of 15 residues. V shed 4 bases and J 3 bases; nucleotides not matched to a gene: 8. The germline CDR1 and CDR2 sequences are SGHTA and FQGNSA.

The V and J genes are TRBV19 and TRBJ2-7, with 8 positions matching TRBD1. The junction had 10 bases not matched to a gene; V was cut back by 6 bases and J by 3 bases. The CDR3 has 15 amino acids. Germline CDR1 and CDR2: LNHDA and SQIVND (reference sequence). CDR3 in DNA: TGTGCCAGTAGCTTCTCTTCCGGGACAGGCTACGAGCAGTACTTC. Amino acids: CASSFSSGTGYEQYF.

The rearrangement joins TRBV28 to TRBJ1-5; D is perhaps TRBD1 (6 bases). The germline CDR1 and CDR2 sequences are MDHEN and SYDVKM. V was trimmed by 9 bases and J by 1 base, leaving 13 bases between them. The CDR3 has 14 residues. The DNA for the CDR3 is TGTGCCAGTACCCAAGGGACAAGCAATCAGCCCCAGCATTTT. It encodes CASTQGTSNQPQHF.

The chain links TRBV6-5 to TRBJ2-5, with D possibly matching TRBD2 (5 bases). V lost 4 bases and J lost 5, with 5 bases in between. CDR3 length equals 11 residues. Germline V gene sequence: CDR1 MNHEY, CDR2 SVGAGI. The CDR3 is CASSSGETQYF. CDR3 sequence (DNA): TGTGCCAGCAGTTCGGGGGAGACCCAGTACTTC.

The chain recombines TRBV10-2 with TRBJ2-2; 8 bases line up with TRBD2. This CDR3 spans 16 amino acids. Germline V gives CDR1 WSHSY, CDR2 SAAADI. V was clipped by 4 bases and J by 4 bases; unmatched bases: 8. CDR3 residues: CASSARGGRATGELFF. In DNA form, the CDR3 reads TGCGCCAGCAGTGCCCGGGGGGGCAGGGCCACCGGGGAGCTGTTTTTT.

This clone appeared once. One end of the junction does not line up with germline, which may come from a read error. The chain carries TRBV7-9 and TRBJ2-7; 7 positions match TRBD2. The CDR3 extends over 15 amino acids. Germline CDR1 SEHNR, CDR2 FQNEAQ (reference sequence). In DNA, the CDR3 is TGTTCCAGCAGCCCCCGGCTAGCGGCCTCCTACGAGCAGTACTTC. Translating it yields CSSSPRLAASYEQYF.

The gene calls are TRBV7-8 and TRBJ1-1, with 10 bases aligning to TRBD1. Germline loops: CDR1 SGHVS, CDR2 FQNEAQ. V was pared by 3 bases and J by 7 bases, with 5 bases of the junction left unmatched. This CDR3 is 14 amino acids long. The CDR3 is CASSLGQGIFEAFF. The CDR3 DNA is TGTGCCAGCAGCTTGGGACAGGGGATATTTGAAGCTTTCTTT. Full variable domain (missing parts from reference TRBV7-8 and TRBJ1-1): GAGVSQSPRYKVAKRGQDVALRCDPISGHVSLFWYQQALGQGPEFLTYFQNEAQLDKSGLPSDRFFAERPEGSVSTLKIQRTQQEDSAVYLCASSLGQGIFEAFFGQGTRLTVV.